This T cell receptor beta chain was retrieved from a study of shared clonotypes between healthy human individuals. As for the study in general: Three plates were used per donor for CD4 naive, three for CD4 memory, two for CD8 naive and one for CD8 memory.

Naive CD8 cells, CD45RO-negative and positively selected for CCR7, excluded terminally differentiated effector memory CD45RA+ cells. The CDR3 runs 15 residues. CDR1 PRHDT and CDR2 FYEKMQ come from the germline V gene (reference sequence). Trimming left V 5 bases short and J 2 bases short, with 16 bases between. Remarks on this clone: Its antigen is as yet unknown.

Assay: immunoSEQ multiplex PCR; the TCRdb copy retains only in-frame clones and omits some. Counted here are around 640,000 clones, 95% to 96% occurring once; the ten biggest clones make up approximately 0.1%. Study results and limitations: Rarefaction curves obtained for sorted subsets showed sequencing incomplete despite large depth.

This chain uses TRBV13 with TRBJ2-7, with D possibly called TRBD1 or TRBD2 (5 bases each). The source is a woman aged 25-40 years in good health. Source material: naive CD8+ T cells sorted from blood. The CDR3 sequence is CASSPPGTRPYEQYF. The CDR3 DNA is TGTGCCAGCAGCCCGCCCGGGACCCGCCCCTACGAGCAGTACTTC.